A single sample is the source of the 32 T cell receptor beta chains below, sequenced in a study of OX40 agonist ivuxolimab in advanced cancers. The protocol was immunoSEQ multiplex PCR, while the TCRdb copy is restricted to in-frame clones and leaves out a portion. The table lists tens of thousands of clones, under 95% of them singletons, with roughly 10% in the top ten. The sequences come from CD4+ or CD8+ T cells sorted from blood, collected in a trial of the OX40 agonist ivuxolimab. The source is an adult with an advanced solid tumor such as melanoma, head and neck, liver or kidney cancer.

As to this clone: The same CDR3 is also encoded by other DNA sequences in this sample. V and J are TRBV4-1 and TRBJ2-2; 7 positions match TRBD1. Trimming removed 5 bases from V and 7 bases from J; junction bases left unmatched: 10. This CDR3 comprises 15 residues. Germline assignment: CDR1 MGHRA and CDR2 YSYEKL. This CDR3 is CASSYDRVSGGELFF. The CDR3 DNA sequence: TGCGCCAGCAGCTACGACAGGGTCTCTGGCGGGGAGCTGTTTTTT.

The chain is built from TRBV4-1 and TRBJ2-2; no reliable D call. The CDR3 has 14 amino acids. Per the germline V gene, CDR1 is MGHRA and CDR2 is YSYEKL. Deletions cut 1 base from V and 5 bases from J, with 8 bases between. The CDR3 spells CASSQATSTGELFF. The CDR3 DNA reads as TGCGCCAGCAGCCAAGCTACAAGTACCGGGGAGCTGTTTTTT.

The rearrangement links TRBV2 to TRBJ2-1; D assignment may be TRBD1 or TRBD2 (5 bases each). This CDR3 is 20 amino acids long. Germline V gives CDR1 SNHLY, CDR2 FYNNEI. V dropped 6 bases and J dropped 6 bases, with 33 bases sitting between them. CDR3 sequence: CASSHPGPSERQGPLNEQFF. The CDR3 DNA reads TGTGCCAGCAGCCACCCCGGGCCCAGCGAGCGGCAGGGTCCTCTCAATGAGCAGTTCTTC.

This clone was seen more than once but under ten times. The J gene is TRBJ1-5, the V gene TRBV27, with 7 bases identical to TRBD1. Germline V lookup: CDR1 MNHEY, CDR2 SMNVEV (reference sequence). After removal of 5 bases from V and 2 bases from J, the junction contained 6 bases not matched to a gene. The CDR3 length is 15 residues. The CDR3 coding sequence is TGTGCCAGCAGTCTAGGGACAGTGGGCAATCAGCCCCAGCATTTT. Translating gives CASSLGTVGNQPQHF.

This chain connects TRBV5-1 to TRBJ2-5; D is unresolved. This CDR3 is 13 amino acids long. The germline CDR1 and CDR2 sequences are SGHRS and YFSETQ. Trimming pared 3 bases from V and 1 base from J, leaving 7 bases between. CDR3 region: CASSSPGQETQYF. DNA for the CDR3: TGCGCCAGCAGCTCACCGGGCCAAGAGACCCAGTACTTC. The full variable domain, rest sourced from reference TRBV5-1 and TRBJ2-5, is KAGVTQTPRYLIKTRGQQVTLSCSPISGHRSVSWYQQTPGQGLQFLFEYFSETQRNKGNFPGRFSGRQFSNSRSEMNVSTLELGDSALYLCASSSPGQETQYFGPGTRLLVL.

V and J are TRBV15 and TRBJ1-4; tentative D call: TRBD1 (5 bases). CDR1 is LNHNV and CDR2 is YYDKDF in the germline V gene (reference sequence). Trimming shortened V by 5 bases and J by 3 bases, and 13 bases separated the two germline ends. This CDR3 spans 15 amino acids. The CDR3: CATSDGWGANEKLFF. DNA for the CDR3: TGTGCCACCAGCGACGGGTGGGGGGCTAATGAAAAACTGTTTTTT.

The rearrangement uses TRBV4-1 and TRBJ1-5; 8 bases agree with TRBD1. The V segment lost 1 base and the J segment 6 bases; nucleotides outside the gene matches: 2. Germline V gives CDR1 MGHRA, CDR2 YSYEKL. There are 14 residues in the CDR3. CDR3 nucleotide sequence: TGCGCCAGCAGCCAAGTACAGGGGGGTCAGCCCCAGCATTTT. This encodes CASSQVQGGQPQHF.

The rearrangement joins TRBV27 to TRBJ1-2, with a tentative D call TRBD1 (6 bases). V lost 5 bases and J 4 bases, leaving 20 bases between the germline ends. CDR3 length equals 16 residues. CDR1 and CDR2 (germline): MNHEY, SMNVEV (reference sequence). CDR3 sequence reads: CASSPSTGIMLYGYTF. DNA of the CDR3: TGTGCCAGCAGTCCCTCAACAGGGATTATGCTCTATGGCTACACCTTC.

The CDR3 coding sequence is TGTGCCAGCAGGCTCTATCTTGCAACTAATGAAAAACTGTTTTTT. Translated: CASRLYLATNEKLFF. The chain links TRBV28 to TRBJ1-4; D not resolved. Trimming left V 6 bases short and J 0 bases short, with 11 bases between. Germline lookup yields CDR1 MDHEN and CDR2 SYDVKM. This CDR3 has 15 residues.

This clone was observed a single time. This rearrangement joins TRBV4-1 to TRBJ1-2; a possible D gene is TRBD1 (6 bases). V lost 1 base to trimming and J lost 8 bases, with 20 bases between them. Germline V gives CDR1 MGHRA, CDR2 YSYEKL. CDR3 length equals 16 residues. The CDR3 protein is CASSQVRGPSNLGYTF. As DNA, the CDR3 is TGCGCCAGCAGCCAAGTCAGGGGACCGAGCAATTTGGGCTACACCTTC.

The V call is TRBV29-1, the J call TRBJ2-1; unclear D gene. Germline V gives CDR1 SQVTM, CDR2 ANQGSEA. This CDR3 region has 13 residues. V lost 1 base and J 6 bases, leaving 10 bases between the germline ends. CDR3 sequence: CSVEGPQLNEQFF. The CDR3 DNA is TGCAGCGTTGAAGGTCCACAGCTCAATGAGCAGTTCTTC.

The chain joins TRBV10-1 to TRBJ2-3, with TRBD2 matching 13 bases. J lost 5 bases, V lost 0 bases, and 8 bases had no gene match. In germline, CDR1 is WNHNN, CDR2 SYGVQD (reference sequence). This CDR3 region has 18 residues. The CDR3 DNA follows: TGCGCCAGCAGTGAGTCGGTTTGGACTAGCGGGGGTGAAGATACGCAGTATTTT. It is translated as CASSESVWTSGGEDTQYF.

The chain combines TRBV13 with TRBJ2-7; D is possibly TRBD2 (5 bases). The CDR3 runs to 15 residues. V was shortened by 5 bases and J by 0 bases, with 14 bases between the two germline ends. Germline V lookup: CDR1 PRHDT, CDR2 FYEKMQ (reference sequence). The CDR3 bases are TGTGCCAGCAGCCCGCCTACTAGTGCCTCCTACGAGCAGTACTTC. Its translation is CASSPPTSASYEQYF.

This clone is medium-sized (0.01 to 0.1%) within its sample. The CDR3 nucleotides are TGTGCCACCAGCAGAGAAGGGGGGCGAGGGGACACTGAAGCTTTCTTT. Amino acids: CATSREGGRGDTEAFF. The rearrangement joins TRBV15 to TRBJ1-1; possible D gene TRBD1, 6 bases. CDR1 is LNHNV, CDR2 YYDKDF, per germline (reference sequence). V lost 0 bases and J lost 3, with 14 bases in between. The CDR3 runs 16 residues.

This sequence joins TRBV2 and TRBJ2-7; 8 bases fit TRBD2. This CDR3 region has 13 residues. Losses at the gene ends were 8 bases for V and 3 bases for J; bases not matched to a gene: 6. CDR1 is SNHLY and CDR2 is FYNNEI in the germline V gene. Here the CDR3 reads CASQRTSSYEQYF. The CDR3 DNA is TGTGCCAGCCAGCGGACTAGCAGCTACGAGCAGTACTTC. Filled out from reference TRBV2 and TRBJ2-7, the complete variable domain reads EPEVTQTPSHQVTQMGQEVILRCVPISNHLYFYWYRQILGQKVEFLVSFYNNEISEKSEIFDDQFSVERPDGSNFTLKIRSTKLEDSAMYFCASQRTSSYEQYFGPGTRLTVT.

CDR3 bases: TGTGCCATCAGTGGGGATTCTGGGACAGGGAATGAAAAACTGTTTTTT. Protein: CAISGDSGTGNEKLFF. V usage is TRBV10-3 and J usage is TRBJ1-4, with TRBD1 identical over 9 bases. Germline loops: CDR1 ENHRY, CDR2 SYGVKD. With 4 bases clipped from V and 5 bases from J, the junction kept 8 bases outside the gene matches. This CDR3 contains 16 residues.

This clone was counted once. The chain links TRBV7-9 to TRBJ2-7, with D tentatively TRBD1 or TRBD2 (5 bases each). The germline V gene has CDR1 SEHNR and CDR2 FQNEAQ (reference sequence). The CDR3 runs 14 residues. The V end was cut by 3 bases, the J end by 2 bases, with 11 bases between. CDR3 DNA: TGTGCCAGCAGCTTCCCCGGGGCCACCTACGAGCAGTACTTC. Protein product: CASSFPGATYEQYF.

This clone appeared a single time. The CDR3 region has the DNA TGTGCCAGCAGCAAACACTCGGACCCCCGTCTGAAGCCCCAGCATTTT. Translating it yields CASSKHSDPRLKPQHF. This rearrangement joins TRBV28 to TRBJ1-5; D is unresolved. Between the trimmed V and J ends, which lost 6 bases and 8 bases, there was a span of 23 bases. The CDR3 has 16 residues. Per germline, CDR1 MDHEN and CDR2 SYDVKM.

J is TRBJ1-2 and V is TRBV9; no definite D call. Germline V gives CDR1 SGDLS, CDR2 YYNGEE. Trimming cost V 0 bases and J 4 bases, with 13 bases left between them. This CDR3 comprises 15 residues. In DNA form, the CDR3 reads TGTGCCAGCAGCGTAGGCCCTGGAGCAGGCTATGGCTACACCTTC. It translates to CASSVGPGAGYGYTF.

This clone has only a few counts. V gene TRBV6-1 combines with J gene TRBJ1-2; D is undetermined. This CDR3 comprises 13 residues. CDR1 and CDR2 from the germline V gene are MNHNS and SASEGT. V was cut by 3 bases and J by 0 bases, with 5 bases left in between. CDR3 in amino acids: CASSEDANYGYTF. CDR3 sequence (DNA): TGTGCCAGCAGTGAGGATGCTAACTATGGCTACACCTTC.

This chain uses TRBV11-3 with TRBJ2-7, with 9 bases that match TRBD1. This CDR3 spans 15 amino acids. The germline V gene has CDR1 SGHNT and CDR2 YENEEA. Trimming cost V 3 bases and J 3 bases; bases outside gene matches: 6. CDR3 protein: CASSFVQGADYEQYF. The DNA for the CDR3 is TGTGCCAGCAGCTTCGTACAGGGGGCCGACTACGAGCAGTACTTC.

This clone was observed a few times. V gene TRBV5-1 combines with J gene TRBJ1-1, with a weak D call TRBD1 (5 bases). Trimming removed 5 bases from V and 3 bases from J, with 8 bases in between. The CDR3 covers 12 residues. In germline, CDR1 is SGHRS, CDR2 YFSETQ. In DNA, the CDR3 is TGCGCCAGCAGGGGAGGGGACACTGAAGCTTTCTTT. Residues: CASRGGDTEAFF. Complete variable domain (other parts from reference TRBV5-1 and TRBJ1-1): KAGVTQTPRYLIKTRGQQVTLSCSPISGHRSVSWYQQTPGQGLQFLFEYFSETQRNKGNFPGRFSGRQFSNSRSEMNVSTLELGDSALYLCASRGGDTEAFFGQGTRLTVV.

The CDR3 region is CASSVGAREVNTEAFF. Here the CDR3 DNA reads TGTGCCAGCAGCGTAGGGGCCAGGGAAGTGAACACTGAAGCTTTCTTT. This chain links TRBV9 with TRBJ1-1, with D tentatively TRBD1 (5 bases). The CDR3 is 16 residues long. The germline CDR1 and CDR2 sequences are SGDLS and YYNGEE. Trimming shortened V by 0 bases and J by 0 bases, and 12 bases separated the two germline ends. Complete variable domain (other parts from reference TRBV9 and TRBJ1-1): DSGVTQTPKHLITATGQRVTLRCSPRSGDLSVYWYQQSLDQGLQFLIQYYNGEERAKGNILERFSAQQFPDLHSELNLSSLELGDSALYFCASSVGAREVNTEAFFGQGTRLTVV.

This chain connects TRBV27 to TRBJ2-2; D may be TRBD1 (5 bases). The length of the CDR3 is 15 residues. V lost 5 bases, J lost 1 base, and 11 bases lay in between. Per the germline V gene, CDR1 is MNHEY and CDR2 is SMNVEV (reference sequence). This CDR3 reads CASSQQGWNTGELFF. In nucleotides, the CDR3 is TGTGCCAGCAGTCAGCAGGGTTGGAACACCGGGGAGCTGTTTTTT.

This clone was counted once. CDR3 sequence (DNA): TGTGCCAGCAGTTTACTAATGGGAGACGGAAATACTGAAGCTTTCTTT. Encoded protein: CASSLLMGDGNTEAFF. The chain combines TRBV27 with TRBJ1-1, with D unresolved. V was trimmed by 2 bases and J by 5 bases, leaving 18 bases between them. CDR1 and CDR2 from the germline V gene are MNHEY and SMNVEV (reference sequence). The CDR3 is made up of 16 amino acids.

The CDR3 reads CASSFPGTGRDQPQHF. The CDR3 nucleotides are TGTGCCAGCAGCTTCCCCGGGACAGGGAGGGATCAGCCCCAGCATTTT. The genes are TRBV7-2 and TRBJ1-5, with TRBD1 matching 9 bases. This CDR3 region has 16 residues. V was clipped by 3 bases and J by 5 bases; unmatched bases: 8. The germline CDR1 and CDR2 sequences are SGHTA and FQGNSA.

The chain uses TRBV11-2 and TRBJ2-3; 7 bases align to TRBD2. Germline V gives CDR1 SGHAT, CDR2 FQNNGV. J gave up 6 bases and V 5 bases, and 20 bases lay outside the gene matches. CDR3 length: 18 residues. The CDR3 sequence is CASSLTPTSDIRSDTQYF. The CDR3 DNA reads TGTGCCAGCAGCCTGACCCCAACTAGCGACATTAGGAGTGATACGCAGTATTTT.

This chain uses TRBV5-5 with TRBJ2-1; 11 bases are a match to TRBD1. Germline V gene sequence: CDR1 SGHKS, CDR2 YYEKEE (reference sequence). CDR3 length: 14 residues. The V segment lost 3 bases and the J segment 8 bases; nucleotides outside the gene matches: 4. In DNA form, the CDR3 reads TGTGCCAGCAGCTGGGGACAGGGGGACGATGAGCAGTTCTTC. Translating gives CASSWGQGDDEQFF.

The gene calls are TRBV27 and TRBJ1-5, with D possibly TRBD1 on 5 matching bases. V was trimmed by 6 bases and J by 4 bases, leaving 25 bases between them. The CDR3 is made up of 18 amino acids. From germline, CDR1 is MNHEY and CDR2 SMNVEV (reference sequence). The CDR3 nucleotides read TGTGCCAGCAGCCCAGGGAGGGGCATGGTAGTGGGTAATCAGCCCCAGCATTTT. Translated, it gives CASSPGRGMVVGNQPQHF.

V gene TRBV7-3 combines with J gene TRBJ1-1; D is perhaps TRBD1 (6 bases). With 4 bases removed from V and 1 base from J, the gap between germline ends came to 7 bases. The germline gives CDR1 SGHTA, CDR2 FQGTGA. This CDR3 contains 13 residues. The CDR3 loop is CASSWGQNTEAFF. The CDR3 DNA follows: TGTGCCAGCAGCTGGGGGCAGAACACTGAAGCTTTCTTT.

This clone was recorded once. The gene calls are TRBV27 and TRBJ1-2, with 11 bases identical to TRBD1. The germline gives CDR1 MNHEY, CDR2 SMNVEV (reference sequence). This CDR3 spans 16 amino acids. The J segment lost 9 bases and the V segment lost 6 bases, leaving 15 bases of the junction unmatched. This CDR3 is CASSSLFGTGGGSYTF. The DNA of the CDR3 is TGTGCCAGCAGCTCGCTTTTCGGGACAGGGGGTGGGAGCTACACCTTC.

The table lists this clone with a few counts. The chain combines TRBV4-1 with TRBJ2-3; 8 bases match TRBD2. CDR1 MGHRA and CDR2 YSYEKL come from the germline V gene. Trimming cost V 5 bases and J 1 base; bases outside gene matches: 14. The CDR3 runs to 18 residues. CDR3 loop: CASSTPPGGLPGTDTQYF. The CDR3 DNA reads as TGCGCCAGCAGCACCCCTCCGGGGGGGCTTCCGGGCACAGATACGCAGTATTTT.